The subject of this entry is one T cell receptor (beta chain). The target antigen is unknown. The CDR3 length is 15 residues. This specimen comes from a study of shared clonotypes between healthy human individuals. The overall study: Three plates each covered CD4 naive and memory; CD8 naive two, CD8 memory one.

Assay: immunoSEQ multiplex PCR; the TCRdb copy retains only in-frame clones and omits some. The profile shows 2.3 million or so clones, 90% to 95% of them singletons. Naive CD45RA+ and memory CD45RA-negative subsets were split from CD4+ cells. The study, taken as a whole, reports: The small donor group covered limited genetic and exposure diversity. Several donors had 5% to 6.5% of their naive CD4 clonotypes in common.

Specimen: naive CD4+ T cells from PBMCs. As to subset: CD45RA+ positively selected. This receptor was obtained from a man between 18 and 29 years old in good health. Some clones in this sample may be carry-over from other donors' samples. The chain combines TRBV12-2 with TRBJ2-5; TRBD2 was called by the table and not checked on the DNA. TRBV12-2 is listed as a pseudogene. CDR3 DNA: TGTGCAAGTCCCGATCCCAGCGGGAGGAGAGAGACCCAGTACTTC. This encodes CASPDPSGRRETQYF.